This T cell receptor (beta chain) was identified during a study of cytomegalovirus exposure and HLA in healthy donors. In the case of this clone: Its antigen is not known.

Study-wide results and caveats: An Asian-associated ancestry cluster reportedly showed fewer N-insertions than the roughly 670-donor mean in a later analysis. Analyzed later, most CMV-associated TCR beta chains appeared HLA-restricted.

The CDR3 length is 15 residues. The germline V and J ends were trimmed by 2 bases and 8 bases, with 16 bases remaining between them. Germline CDR1 and CDR2: SEHNR and FQNEAQ (reference sequence). The PCR employed 60 Vbeta primers together with 13 Jbeta primers. The repertoire was sequenced with immunoSEQ multiplex PCR; TCRdb's copy has only in-frame clones and lacks some. The sample includes approximately 130,000 clones, about two thirds of them seen just once. The chain has TRBV7-9 and TRBJ2-1, with a weak D call TRBD2 (6 bases). Sequences were obtained from PBMCs. The TCR was taken from a woman aged 55-69 years in good health and CMV-seropositive. The CDR3 loop reads CASSLPTGLRDEQFF. The CDR3, as DNA: TGTGCCAGCAGCTTACCCACGGGACTGAGGGATGAGCAGTTCTTC.